This TCR beta chain stems from a study of T-cell memory formation after mild COVID-19. TCRdb fed the 5' RACE reads into MiXCR, producing one record per CDR3 protein. The table includes 400,000 to 500,000 distinct CDR3 sequences, roughly 20% detected once. Deletions cut 2 bases from V and 8 bases from J, with 12 bases between. Germline assignment: CDR1 SGHTA and CDR2 FQGNSA. There are 14 residues in the CDR3. V gene TRBV7-2 combines with J gene TRBJ1-4; the D gene is possibly TRBD1 (6 bases). Specimen: PBMCs or a T cell subset sorted from them (not recorded which). The clonotype originates from an adult woman who had mild COVID-19 (a few samples of this study predate the infection). Cell type and time point are not known. The CDR3 region is CASSLSGVEEKLFF. The DNA of the CDR3 is TGTGCCAGCAGCTTATCAGGGGTAGAAGAAAAACTGTTTTTT.